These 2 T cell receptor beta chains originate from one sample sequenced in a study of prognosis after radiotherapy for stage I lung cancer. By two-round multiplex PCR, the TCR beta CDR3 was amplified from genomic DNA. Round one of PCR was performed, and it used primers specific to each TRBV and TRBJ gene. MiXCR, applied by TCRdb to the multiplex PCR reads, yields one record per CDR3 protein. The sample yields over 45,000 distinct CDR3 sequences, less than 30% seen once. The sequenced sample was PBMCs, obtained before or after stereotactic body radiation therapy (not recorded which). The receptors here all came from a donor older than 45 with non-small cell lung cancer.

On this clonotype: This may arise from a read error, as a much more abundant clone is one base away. CDR3 loop: CASSMGLGGKQGYTF. The CDR3 DNA sequence: TGTGCCAGCAGCATGGGCCTGGGAGGGAAGCAAGGCTACACCTTC. The gene calls are TRBV5-6 and TRBJ1-2; D not certain. CDR1 SGHDT and CDR2 YYEEEE come from the germline V gene. This CDR3 contains 15 residues. The V gene lost 4 bases and the J gene lost 8 bases, with 21 bases spanning the gap.

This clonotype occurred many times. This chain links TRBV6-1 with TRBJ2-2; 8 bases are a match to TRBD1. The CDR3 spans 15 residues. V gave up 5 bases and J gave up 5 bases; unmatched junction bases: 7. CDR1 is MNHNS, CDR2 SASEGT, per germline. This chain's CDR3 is CASSTTGVVTGELFF. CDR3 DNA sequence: TGTGCCAGCAGTACGACAGGGGTAGTAACCGGGGAGCTGTTTTTT.